This T cell receptor (beta chain) stems from a study of blood T cell repertoires in COVID-19 (dated by TCRdb to 2019 to 2021). In terms of the full investigation: Samples covering the acute and convalescent phases of COVID-19 were provided by collaborators in the United States, Italy and Spain. Deeply sampled blood TCRbeta repertoires from subjects exposed to, actively infected with, or recovered from COVID-19 were included in the dataset. The prospective study material was composed of cDNA or gDNA derived from T cells, B-cell-depleted T cells, or PBMCs. The samples were drawn from the first 160 participants of the ongoing ImmuneRACE study and from more than 1,000 subjects provided by 6 global collaborators. The sample metadata nearly always contained a de-identified subject ID, COVID-19 status, age in years and sex. The repertoires were released in a freely available public database meant as a resource for research on the immune response to SARS-CoV-2. Where HLA class I and class II types were available, the types were taken from metadata supplied by the sample provider, not from assay-based typing.

On this clone: Its binding antigen is unknown. No base qualities exist here, and no much larger clone lies one base off it.

The paper as a whole reports these results and caveats: The quantity of clinical and demographic metadata differed by source and by participant and was supplied without curation.

Collaborating institutions collected whole blood in K2EDTA tubes following their own protocols. For TCRbeta analysis, collaborators shipped samples in one of three forms: frozen whole blood, isolated PBMCs, or DNA extracted from either of those sample types. TCRbeta CDR3 regions were amplified from genomic DNA using the immunoSEQ Assay, a bias-controlled multiplex PCR. The published analysis was carried out like this. The number of nucleated cells in each sample was estimated from the amplification of reference gene primers within the assay. Sequence reads were collapsed and filtered to measure the absolute abundance of every unique TCRbeta CDR3 rearrangement. For each sample, productive Simpson clonality was calculated as the square root of Simpson's diversity index over productive rearrangements. TCRdb obtained this table from immuneACCESS and retained in-frame rearrangements with V and J assigned. These tables miss some clones; where compared with another copy, unresolved V genes account for less than half of the shortfall, and the remainder is unexplained. D and trimming were read from the DNA, whereas the V and J calls and clone size are those reported in that table. Within this sample are about 210,000 clones, with approximately 82% of them counted one time only. The ten largest clones add up to approximately 12% of the sample.

Reading from cysteine to phenylalanine, the CDR3 counts 13 amino acids. The retained sequence is limited to the CDR3, 39 bases, with the frame set at the first base. Looking up the germline V gene (reference sequence) yields CDR1 GTSNPN and CDR2 SVGIG. Trimming costs V 6 bases and J 2 bases, and their ends lie 13 bases apart. The TCR originated in a woman aged 40 to 50 with acute or convalescent COVID-19. The chain couples TRBV30 to TRBJ1-2; too little of a D gene remains to name it. Sequences were obtained from peripheral blood. The DNA is TGTGCCTGTCCCCTCAAACAGAACTATGGCTACACCTTC. Protein translation: CACPLKQNYGYTF.